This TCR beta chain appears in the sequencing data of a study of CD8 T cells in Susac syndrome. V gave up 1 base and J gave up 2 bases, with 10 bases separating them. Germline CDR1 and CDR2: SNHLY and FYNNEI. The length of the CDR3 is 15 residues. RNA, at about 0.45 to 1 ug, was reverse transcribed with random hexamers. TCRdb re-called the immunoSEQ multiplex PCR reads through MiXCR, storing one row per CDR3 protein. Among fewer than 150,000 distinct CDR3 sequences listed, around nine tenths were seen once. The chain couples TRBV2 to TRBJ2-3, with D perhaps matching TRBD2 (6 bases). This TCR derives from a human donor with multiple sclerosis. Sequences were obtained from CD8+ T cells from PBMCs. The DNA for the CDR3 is TGTGCCAGCAGTGAAGAGACGGGAGCCACAGATACGCAGTATTTT. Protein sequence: CASSEETGATDTQYF. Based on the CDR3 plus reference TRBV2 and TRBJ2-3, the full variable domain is EPEVTQTPSHQVTQMGQEVILRCVPISNHLYFYWYRQILGQKVEFLVSFYNNEISEKSEIFDDQFSVERPDGSNFTLKIRSTKLEDSAMYFCASSEETGATDTQYFGPGTRLTVL.